Sequencing of this TCR beta chain was carried out in a study of T-cell memory formation after mild COVID-19. From the 5' RACE reads, TCRdb called clonotypes with MiXCR, one entry per CDR3 protein. The table records 190,000 or so distinct CDR3 sequences, 20% to 25% of them present only once. Specimen: PBMCs or a T cell subset sorted from them (not recorded which). The source is an adult woman who had mild COVID-19 (a few samples of this study predate the infection). Cell type and time point are not known.

As DNA, the CDR3 is TGTGCCAGCTCAGAGAAGAGGACCGGGAGGAGAGATACGCAGTATTTT. Protein: CASSEKRTGRRDTQYF. This chain uses TRBV18 with TRBJ2-3, with TRBD2 identical over 7 bases. The CDR3 length is 16 residues. With V trimmed by 5 bases and J by 5 bases, 13 bases remained unmatched. Per germline, CDR1 KGHSH and CDR2 LQKENI.